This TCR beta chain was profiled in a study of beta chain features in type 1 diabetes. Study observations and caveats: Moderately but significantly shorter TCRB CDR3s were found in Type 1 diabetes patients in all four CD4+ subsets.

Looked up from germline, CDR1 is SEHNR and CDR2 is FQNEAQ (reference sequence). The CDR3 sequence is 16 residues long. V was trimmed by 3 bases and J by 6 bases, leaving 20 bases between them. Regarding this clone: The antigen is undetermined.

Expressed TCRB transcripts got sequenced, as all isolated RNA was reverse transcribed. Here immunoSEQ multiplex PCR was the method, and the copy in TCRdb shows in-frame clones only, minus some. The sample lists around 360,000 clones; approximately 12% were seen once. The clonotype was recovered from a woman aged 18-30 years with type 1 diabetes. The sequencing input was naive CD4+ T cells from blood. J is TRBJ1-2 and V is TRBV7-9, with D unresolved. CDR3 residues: CASSLAGVTVGHGYTF. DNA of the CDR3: TGTGCCAGCAGCTTGGCCGGGGTAACAGTCGGACATGGCTACACCTTC.